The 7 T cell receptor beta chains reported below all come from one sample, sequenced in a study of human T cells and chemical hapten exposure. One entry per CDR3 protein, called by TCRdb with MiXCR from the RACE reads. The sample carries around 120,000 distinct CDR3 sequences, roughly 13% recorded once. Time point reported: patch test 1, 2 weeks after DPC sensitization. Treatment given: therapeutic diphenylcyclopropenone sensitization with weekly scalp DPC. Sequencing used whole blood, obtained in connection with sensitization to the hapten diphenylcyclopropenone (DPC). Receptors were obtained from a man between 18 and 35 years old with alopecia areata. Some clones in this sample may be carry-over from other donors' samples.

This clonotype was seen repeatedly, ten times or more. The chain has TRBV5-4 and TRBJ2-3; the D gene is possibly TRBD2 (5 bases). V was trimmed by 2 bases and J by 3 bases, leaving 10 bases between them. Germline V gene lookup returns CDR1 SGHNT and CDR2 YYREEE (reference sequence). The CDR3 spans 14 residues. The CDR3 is CASSLGLGTDTQYF. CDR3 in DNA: TGTGCCAGCAGCTTAGGACTGGGGACAGATACGCAGTATTTT.

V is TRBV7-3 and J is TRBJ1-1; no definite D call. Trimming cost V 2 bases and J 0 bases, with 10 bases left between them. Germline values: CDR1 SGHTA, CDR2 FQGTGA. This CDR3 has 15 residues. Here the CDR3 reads CASSLGGEMNTEAFF. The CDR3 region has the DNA TGTGCCAGCAGCTTAGGTGGGGAGATGAACACTGAAGCTTTCTTT.

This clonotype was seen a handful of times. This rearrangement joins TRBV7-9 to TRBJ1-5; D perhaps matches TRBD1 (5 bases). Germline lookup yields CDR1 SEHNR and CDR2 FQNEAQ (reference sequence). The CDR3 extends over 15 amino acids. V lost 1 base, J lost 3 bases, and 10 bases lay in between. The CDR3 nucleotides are TGTGCCAGCAGCTTAGAGCAGGGCTACAATCAGCCCCAGCATTTT. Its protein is CASSLEQGYNQPQHF. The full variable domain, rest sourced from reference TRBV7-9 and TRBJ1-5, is DTGVSQNPRHKITKRGQNVTFRCDPISEHNRLYWYRQTLGQGPEFLTYFQNEAQLEKSRLLSDRFSAERPKGSFSTLEIQRTEQGDSAMYLCASSLEQGYNQPQHFGDGTRLSIL.

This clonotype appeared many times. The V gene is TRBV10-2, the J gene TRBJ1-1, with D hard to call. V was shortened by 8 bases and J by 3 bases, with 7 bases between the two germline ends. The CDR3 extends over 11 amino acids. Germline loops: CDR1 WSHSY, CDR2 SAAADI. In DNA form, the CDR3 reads TGCGCCAGCCGTCGGGACACTGAAGCTTTCTTT. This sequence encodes CASRRDTEAFF.

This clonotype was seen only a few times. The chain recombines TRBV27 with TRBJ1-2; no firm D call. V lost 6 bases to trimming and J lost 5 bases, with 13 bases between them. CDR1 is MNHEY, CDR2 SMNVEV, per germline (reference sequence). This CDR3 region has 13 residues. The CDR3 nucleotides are TGTGCCAGCAGCCCGGGGTTAAGTTATGGCTACACCTTC. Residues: CASSPGLSYGYTF.

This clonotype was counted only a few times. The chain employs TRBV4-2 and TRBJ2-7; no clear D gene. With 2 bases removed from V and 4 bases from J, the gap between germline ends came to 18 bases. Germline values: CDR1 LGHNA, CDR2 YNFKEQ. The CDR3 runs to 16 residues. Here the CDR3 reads CASSQRAVLGAYEQYF. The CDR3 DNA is TGTGCCAGCAGCCAACGGGCGGTTCTAGGTGCATACGAGCAGTACTTC.

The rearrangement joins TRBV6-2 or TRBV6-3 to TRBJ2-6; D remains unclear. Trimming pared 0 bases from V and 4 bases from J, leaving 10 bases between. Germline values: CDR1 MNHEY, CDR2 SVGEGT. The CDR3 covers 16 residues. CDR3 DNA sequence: TGTGCCAGCAGTTACTCGGCAGTTTCCGGGGCCAACGTCCTGACTTTC. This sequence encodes CASSYSAVSGANVLTF.